The 22 T cell receptor beta chains below all came from one sample that was sequenced in a study of OX40 agonist ivuxolimab in advanced cancers. The data were produced by immunoSEQ multiplex PCR, yet TCRdb's version contains in-frame clones alone and is incomplete. The table records tens of thousands of clones, roughly nine tenths of them present only once. The material sequenced was CD4+ or CD8+ T cells sorted from blood, taken in a trial of the OX40 agonist ivuxolimab. The receptor set was obtained from an adult with an advanced solid tumor such as melanoma, head and neck, liver or kidney cancer.

This chain joins TRBV7-3 and TRBJ2-2, with D uncertain. Trimming removed 5 bases from V and 3 bases from J, with 7 bases in between. This CDR3 is 13 amino acids long. Per the germline V gene, CDR1 is SGHTA and CDR2 is FQGTGA. The CDR3 loop reads CASSAQDTGELFF. The CDR3 DNA is TGTGCCAGCAGCGCGCAGGACACCGGGGAGCTGTTTTTT.

The chain carries TRBV10-3 and TRBJ2-5, with 7 positions matching TRBD1. Trimming cost V 5 bases and J 2 bases; bases outside gene matches: 5. The CDR3 sequence is 14 residues long. CDR1 is ENHRY, CDR2 SYGVKD, per germline. The CDR3: CAISKTGNQETQYF. CDR3 nucleotide sequence: TGTGCCATCAGTAAGACAGGGAATCAAGAGACCCAGTACTTC.

The chain carries TRBV6-6 and TRBJ2-7; D gene uncertain. In germline, CDR1 is MNHNY, CDR2 SVGAGI (reference sequence). The CDR3 spans 14 residues. Deletions cut 2 bases from V and 0 bases from J, with 8 bases between. The CDR3 loop is CASSYLVPSYEQYF. In nucleotides, the CDR3 is TGTGCCAGCAGTTACCTTGTACCCTCCTACGAGCAGTACTTC.

The chain uses TRBV7-2 and TRBJ2-3, with 14 bases lining up with TRBD2. The CDR3 is 18 residues long. Germline lookup yields CDR1 SGHTA and CDR2 FQGNSA. V lost 8 bases, J lost 2 bases, and 12 bases stayed unmatched. CDR3 in DNA: TGTGCCAGCCCCCCCGGGACTAGCGGGGGAGAGATCACAGATACGCAGTATTTT. As protein: CASPPGTSGGEITDTQYF.

This clone was detected a few times. The chain has TRBV5-1 and TRBJ2-7; TRBD1 matches 12 bases. The length of the CDR3 is 17 residues. V lost 0 bases and J lost 4; bases outside the gene matches: 8. Germline V gives CDR1 SGHRS, CDR2 YFSETQ. CDR3 DNA sequence: TGCGCCAGCAGCTTGGGGGACAGGGGGCTCTTTGGGTACGAGCAGTACTTC. Translation gives CASSLGDRGLFGYEQYF.

The rearrangement uses TRBV5-1 and TRBJ2-7; TRBD1 or TRBD2 may be the D gene (6 bases each). The V and J ends lost 8 bases and 5 bases respectively, with 17 bases between them. The CDR3 is made up of 13 amino acids. CDR1 and CDR2 from the germline V gene are SGHRS and YFSETQ. Written as DNA, the CDR3 is TGCGCCAGTGCCCGGGGCGGGGACAACGAGCAGTACTTC. This codes for CASARGGDNEQYF. Looking up the rest from reference TRBV5-1 and TRBJ2-7 gives the full variable domain: KAGVTQTPRYLIKTRGQQVTLSCSPISGHRSVSWYQQTPGQGLQFLFEYFSETQRNKGNFPGRFSGRQFSNSRSEMNVSTLELGDSALYLCASARGGDNEQYFGPGTRLTVT.

V and J are TRBV11-2 and TRBJ1-4; D is ambiguous. The CDR3 runs to 12 residues. V shed 5 bases and J shed 7 bases, with 8 bases lying between them. Per the germline V gene, CDR1 is SGHAT and CDR2 is FQNNGV. This chain's CDR3 is CASSSSGEKLFF. CDR3 nucleotide sequence: TGTGCCAGCAGCAGTTCGGGTGAAAAACTGTTTTTT.

The rearrangement joins TRBV5-1 to TRBJ1-4, with D uncertain. Per the germline V gene, CDR1 is SGHRS and CDR2 is YFSETQ. Trimming removed 0 bases at V and 11 bases at J, with 8 bases between. There are 12 residues in the CDR3. For the CDR3, the DNA is TGCGCCAGCAGCTTGGGAGTGGGTAAACTGTTTTTT. This sequence encodes CASSLGVGKLFF. The whole variable domain, remainder taken from reference TRBV5-1 and TRBJ1-4, is KAGVTQTPRYLIKTRGQQVTLSCSPISGHRSVSWYQQTPGQGLQFLFEYFSETQRNKGNFPGRFSGRQFSNSRSEMNVSTLELGDSALYLCASSLGVGKLFFGSGTQLSVL.

This chain uses TRBV18 with TRBJ2-1; D could derive from TRBD1 or TRBD2 (5 bases each). V lost 4 bases and J lost 5, with 12 bases in between. The CDR3 is 14 amino acids. Germline V gene lookup returns CDR1 KGHSH and CDR2 LQKENI. CDR3 coding DNA: TGTGCCAGCTCACGCCGGGACGGAAACAATGAGCAGTTCTTC. This encodes CASSRRDGNNEQFF.

This chain uses TRBV25-1 with TRBJ2-7; D is tentatively TRBD1 or TRBD2 (5 bases each). Per germline, CDR1 MGHDK and CDR2 SYGVNS. V gave up 8 bases and J gave up 1 base, with 21 bases separating them. This CDR3 is built from 16 residues. The CDR3 region is CASSITRGVASYEQYF. The CDR3 DNA reads TGTGCCAGCTCAATCACGAGGGGAGTCGCGTCCTACGAGCAGTACTTC.

The V gene is TRBV21-1, the J gene TRBJ2-5; TRBD2, the D gene given by the table, was not confirmed from the DNA. TRBV21-1 is noted as a pseudogene. The CDR3 covers 17 residues. CDR3 bases: TGTGCCAGCCTCAGTGGGGGCGGACTAGCAAAGCCGAAGACCCAGTACTTC. It yields the protein CASLSGGGLAKPKTQYF.

The V call is TRBV18, the J call TRBJ2-5, with 10 bases that match TRBD2. With 4 bases clipped from V and 0 bases from J, the junction kept 5 bases outside the gene matches. This CDR3 contains 16 residues. The germline CDR1 and CDR2 sequences are KGHSH and LQKENI. The CDR3 loop is CASSLGLADHQETQYF. The CDR3 coding sequence is TGTGCCAGCTCACTCGGACTAGCGGACCACCAAGAGACCCAGTACTTC.

On this clone itself: One end of the junction varies from germline; a read error may be responsible. This chain connects TRBV7-9 to TRBJ2-7; no clear D. This CDR3 contains 13 residues. Germline loops: CDR1 SEHNR, CDR2 FQNEAQ (reference sequence). For the CDR3, the DNA is TGTGCCAGCAGCTTCCTACACTCCTACGGGCAGTACTTC. This encodes CASSFLHSYGQYF.

The rearrangement uses TRBV29-1 and TRBJ1-2; 7 nucleotides match TRBD1. Per the germline V gene, CDR1 is SQVTM and CDR2 is ANQGSEA. V shed 4 bases, J shed 0 bases, and the junction held 14 bases outside the gene matches. The length of the CDR3 is 17 residues. Here the CDR3 reads CSVVRVPGGSSNYGYTF. The DNA of the CDR3 is TGCAGCGTTGTACGGGTCCCAGGGGGGTCCTCTAACTATGGCTACACCTTC. The full variable domain, with the rest looked up from reference TRBV29-1 and TRBJ1-2, is SAVISQKPSRDICQRGTSLTIQCQVDSQVTMMFWYRQQPGQSLTLIATANQGSEATYESGFVIDKFPISRPNLTFSTLTVSNMSPEDSSIYLCSVVRVPGGSSNYGYTFGSGTRLTVV.

This chain connects TRBV11-2 to TRBJ2-5; 13 positions match TRBD2. V was clipped by 5 bases and J by 4 bases; unmatched bases: 7. The CDR3 is 16 residues long. In germline, CDR1 is SGHAT, CDR2 FQNNGV. The CDR3 sequence: CASSATGLAGLETQYF. In DNA form, the CDR3 reads TGTGCCAGCAGCGCGACGGGACTAGCGGGACTAGAGACCCAGTACTTC. Drawing the rest from reference TRBV11-2 and TRBJ2-5, the complete variable domain is EAGVAQSPRYKIIEKRQSVAFWCNPISGHATLYWYQQILGQGPKLLIQFQNNGVVDDSQLPKDRFSAERLKGVDSTLKIQPAKLEDSAVYLCASSATGLAGLETQYFGPGTRLLVL.

The V gene is TRBV14, the J gene TRBJ2-5; D is undetermined. The V end lost 4 bases, the J end lost 5 bases, and 11 bases lay between the germline ends. Per the germline V gene, CDR1 is SGHDN and CDR2 is FVKESK. The CDR3 is 13 residues long. CDR3 DNA: TGTGCCAGCAGCCCCGATCTGGGGGAGACCCAGTACTTC. This sequence encodes CASSPDLGETQYF.

V is TRBV10-3 and J is TRBJ2-5; D gene unclear. The CDR3 has 13 amino acids. V lost 3 bases, J lost 5 bases, and 10 bases lay in between. Germline CDR1 and CDR2: ENHRY and SYGVKD. The CDR3 coding sequence is TGTGCCATCAGTGACCCTATGGGGGAGACCCAGTACTTC. Its translation is CAISDPMGETQYF.

The rearrangement joins TRBV2 to TRBJ2-5; 7 nucleotides line up with TRBD2. The CDR3 loop spans 18 amino acids. Germline trimming cut 0 bases from V and 5 bases from J; bases unmatched to any gene: 15. Germline CDR1 is SNHLY and CDR2 is FYNNEI. CDR3 region: CASSEALRGGAGGETQYF. DNA of the CDR3: TGTGCCAGCAGTGAAGCGCTTCGGGGAGGGGCCGGTGGGGAGACCCAGTACTTC.

This chain joins TRBV9 and TRBJ1-3; TRBD1 might be the D (6 bases). This CDR3 is built from 15 residues. CDR1 and CDR2 from the germline V gene are SGDLS and YYNGEE. Trimming removed 0 bases from V and 2 bases from J, with 9 bases in between. The DNA for the CDR3 is TGTGCCAGCAGCGTAGGGGGGGCCGCTGGAAACACCATATATTTT. It is translated as CASSVGGAAGNTIYF.

This clone was seen only once. The chain links TRBV5-1 to TRBJ2-3, with a tentative D call TRBD2 (6 bases). The V gene lost 4 bases and the J gene lost 3 bases, with 18 bases spanning the gap. Germline V gives CDR1 SGHRS, CDR2 YFSETQ. CDR3 size: 16 residues. This CDR3 reads CASSPGTSRGTDTQYF. Written as DNA, the CDR3 is TGCGCCAGCAGCCCGGGAACTAGCCGCGGGACAGATACGCAGTATTTT.

This clone was picked up one time. The chain is built from TRBV10-3 and TRBJ2-3; 8 nucleotides align to TRBD2. The CDR3 sequence is 14 residues long. Trimming took 4 bases from V and 4 from J; bases not matched to a gene: 4. Germline V gene data show CDR1 as ENHRY and CDR2 as SYGVKD. Here the CDR3 reads CAISAPGGADTQYF. The CDR3 DNA sequence: TGTGCCATCAGTGCGCCCGGGGGGGCAGATACGCAGTATTTT.

The chain has TRBV7-2 and TRBJ2-7; no reliable D call. The germline V gene has CDR1 SGHTA and CDR2 FQGNSA. This CDR3 contains 11 residues. Trimming pared 1 base from V and 8 bases from J, leaving 6 bases between. The CDR3 DNA sequence: TGTGCCAGCAGCTTAGGGGGTAAGCAGTACTTC. This codes for CASSLGGKQYF.